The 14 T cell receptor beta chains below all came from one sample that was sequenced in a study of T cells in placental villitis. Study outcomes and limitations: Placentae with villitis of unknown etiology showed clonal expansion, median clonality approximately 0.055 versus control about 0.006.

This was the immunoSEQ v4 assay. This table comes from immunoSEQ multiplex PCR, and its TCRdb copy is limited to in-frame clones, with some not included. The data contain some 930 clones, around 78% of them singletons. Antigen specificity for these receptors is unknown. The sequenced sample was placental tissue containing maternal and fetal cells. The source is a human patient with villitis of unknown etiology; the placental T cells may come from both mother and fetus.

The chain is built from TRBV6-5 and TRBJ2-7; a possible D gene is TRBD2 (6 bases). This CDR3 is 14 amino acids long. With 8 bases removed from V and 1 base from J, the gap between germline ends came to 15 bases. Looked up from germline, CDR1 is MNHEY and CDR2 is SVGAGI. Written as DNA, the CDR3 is TGTGCCAGCTCTCCGGACTACCGTTCCTACGAGCAGTACTTC. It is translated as CASSPDYRSYEQYF.

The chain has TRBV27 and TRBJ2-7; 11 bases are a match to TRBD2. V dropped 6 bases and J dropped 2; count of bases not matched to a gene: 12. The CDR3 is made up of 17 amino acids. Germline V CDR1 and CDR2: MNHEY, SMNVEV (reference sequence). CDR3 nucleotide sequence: TGTGCCAGCAGGTCGGGACTAGCGGTAATGGGGCCCTACGAGCAGTACTTC. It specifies CASRSGLAVMGPYEQYF.

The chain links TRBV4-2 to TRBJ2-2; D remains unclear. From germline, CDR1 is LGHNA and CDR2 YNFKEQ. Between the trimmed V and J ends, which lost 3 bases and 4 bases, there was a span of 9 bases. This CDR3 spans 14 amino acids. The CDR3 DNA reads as TGTGCCAGCAGCCAGCCGGGCGTCACCGGGGAGCTGTTTTTT. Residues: CASSQPGVTGELFF.

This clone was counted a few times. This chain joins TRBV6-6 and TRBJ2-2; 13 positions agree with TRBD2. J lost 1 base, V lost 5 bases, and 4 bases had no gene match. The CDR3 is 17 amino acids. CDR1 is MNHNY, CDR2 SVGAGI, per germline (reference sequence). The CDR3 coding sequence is TGTGCCAGCAGTCCCAGACTAGCGGGAGGGAACACCGGGGAGCTGTTTTTT. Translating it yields CASSPRLAGGNTGELFF.

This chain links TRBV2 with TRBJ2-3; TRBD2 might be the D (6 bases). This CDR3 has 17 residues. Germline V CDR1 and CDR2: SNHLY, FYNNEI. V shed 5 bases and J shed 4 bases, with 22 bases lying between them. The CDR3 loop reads CASSLGYGIQRADTQYF. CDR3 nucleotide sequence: TGTGCCAGCAGTCTAGGTTATGGGATTCAGCGGGCAGATACGCAGTATTTT.

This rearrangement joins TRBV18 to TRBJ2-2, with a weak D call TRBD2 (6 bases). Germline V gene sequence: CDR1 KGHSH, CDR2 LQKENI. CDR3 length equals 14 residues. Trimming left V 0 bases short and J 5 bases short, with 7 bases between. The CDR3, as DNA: TGTGCCAGCTCACCACCGGGGGGTACCGGGGAGCTGTTTTTT. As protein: CASSPPGGTGELFF.

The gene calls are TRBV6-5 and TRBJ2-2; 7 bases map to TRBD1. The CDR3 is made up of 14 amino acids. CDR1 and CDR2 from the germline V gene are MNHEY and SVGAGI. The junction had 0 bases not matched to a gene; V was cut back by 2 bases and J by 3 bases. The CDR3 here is CASSYTGDTGELFF. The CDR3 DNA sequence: TGTGCCAGCAGTTACACAGGGGACACCGGGGAGCTGTTTTTT.

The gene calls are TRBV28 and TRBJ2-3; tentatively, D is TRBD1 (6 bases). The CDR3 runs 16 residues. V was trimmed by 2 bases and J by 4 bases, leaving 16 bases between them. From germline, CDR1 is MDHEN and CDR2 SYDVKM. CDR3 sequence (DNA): TGTGCCAGCAGTTTAATACAGGGTGGAGTTGCAGATACGCAGTATTTT. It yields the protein CASSLIQGGVADTQYF.

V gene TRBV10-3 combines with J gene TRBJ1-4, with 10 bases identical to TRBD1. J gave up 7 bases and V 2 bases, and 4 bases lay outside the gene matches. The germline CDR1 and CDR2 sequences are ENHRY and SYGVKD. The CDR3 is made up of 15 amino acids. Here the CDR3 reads CAISEPDRGGEKLFF. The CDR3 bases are TGTGCCATCAGTGAGCCGGACAGGGGGGGTGAAAAACTGTTTTTT.

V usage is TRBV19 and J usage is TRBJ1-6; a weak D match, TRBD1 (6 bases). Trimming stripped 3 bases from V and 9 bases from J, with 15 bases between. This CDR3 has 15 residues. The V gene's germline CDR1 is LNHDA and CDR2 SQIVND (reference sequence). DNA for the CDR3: TGTGCCAGTAGTATCAACTGGGGGGGCCGTTCACCCCTCCACTTT. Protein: CASSINWGGRSPLHF.

The DNA for the CDR3 is TGTGCCAGCAGTCCCGTCCGAGACACACAATCTCACACCTTC. This sequence encodes CASSPVRDTQSHTF. The rearrangement uses TRBV6-5 and TRBJ1-2; no clear D gene. The V and J ends lost 5 bases and 12 bases respectively, with 22 bases between them. Germline V gene sequence: CDR1 MNHEY, CDR2 SVGAGI. There are 14 residues in the CDR3.

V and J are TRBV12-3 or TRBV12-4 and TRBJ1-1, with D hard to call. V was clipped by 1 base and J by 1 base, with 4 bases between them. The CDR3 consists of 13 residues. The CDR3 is CASSLEGNTEAFF. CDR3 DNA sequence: TGTGCCAGCAGTTTAGAGGGGAACACTGAAGCTTTCTTT.

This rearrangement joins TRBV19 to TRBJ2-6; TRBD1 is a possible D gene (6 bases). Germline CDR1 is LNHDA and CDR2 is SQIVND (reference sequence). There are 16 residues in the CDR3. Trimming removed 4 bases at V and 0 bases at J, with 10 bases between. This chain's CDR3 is CASSTGQHSGANVLTF. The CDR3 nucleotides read TGTGCCAGTAGTACTGGACAGCACTCTGGGGCCAACGTCCTGACTTTC.

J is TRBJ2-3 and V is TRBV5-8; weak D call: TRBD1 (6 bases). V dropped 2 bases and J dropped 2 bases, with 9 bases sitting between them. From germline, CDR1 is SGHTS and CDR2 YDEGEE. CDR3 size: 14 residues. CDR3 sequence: CASSFGQITDTQYF. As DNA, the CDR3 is TGTGCCAGCAGCTTCGGACAGATCACAGATACGCAGTATTTT.